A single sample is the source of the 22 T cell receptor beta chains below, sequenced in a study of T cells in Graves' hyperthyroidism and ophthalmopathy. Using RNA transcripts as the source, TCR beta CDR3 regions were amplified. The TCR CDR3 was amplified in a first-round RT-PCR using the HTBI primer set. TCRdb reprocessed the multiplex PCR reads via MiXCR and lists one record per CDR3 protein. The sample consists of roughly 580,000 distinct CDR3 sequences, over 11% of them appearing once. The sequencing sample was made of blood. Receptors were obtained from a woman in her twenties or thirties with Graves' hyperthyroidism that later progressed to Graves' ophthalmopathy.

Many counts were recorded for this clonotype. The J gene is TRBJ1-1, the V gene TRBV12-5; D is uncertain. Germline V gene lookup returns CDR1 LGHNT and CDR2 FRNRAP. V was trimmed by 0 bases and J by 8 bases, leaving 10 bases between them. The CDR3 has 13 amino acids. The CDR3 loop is CASGLVLREEAFF. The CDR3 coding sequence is TGTGCTAGTGGTTTGGTACTAAGGGAGGAAGCTTTCTTT.

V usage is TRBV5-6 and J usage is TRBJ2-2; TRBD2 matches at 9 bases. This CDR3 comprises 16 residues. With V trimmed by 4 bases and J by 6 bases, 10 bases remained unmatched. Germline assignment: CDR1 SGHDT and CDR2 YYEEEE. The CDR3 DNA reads TGTGCCAGCAGCCGAAGGATAGCGGGAGATTCCGGGGAGCTGTTTTTT. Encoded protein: CASSRRIAGDSGELFF.

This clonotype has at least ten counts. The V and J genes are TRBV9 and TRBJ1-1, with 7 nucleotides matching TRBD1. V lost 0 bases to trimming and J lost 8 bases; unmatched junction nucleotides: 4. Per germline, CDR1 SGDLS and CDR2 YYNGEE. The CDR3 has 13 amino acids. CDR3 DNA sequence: TGTGCCAGCAGCGTAGCTGCGACAGGGGAAGCTTTCTTT. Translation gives CASSVAATGEAFF.

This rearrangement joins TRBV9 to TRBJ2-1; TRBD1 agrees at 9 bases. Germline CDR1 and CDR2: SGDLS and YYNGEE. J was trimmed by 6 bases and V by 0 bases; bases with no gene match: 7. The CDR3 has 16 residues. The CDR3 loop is CASSVGAGTGSNEQFF. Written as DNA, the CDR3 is TGTGCCAGCAGCGTAGGGGCCGGGACAGGGTCCAATGAGCAGTTCTTC.

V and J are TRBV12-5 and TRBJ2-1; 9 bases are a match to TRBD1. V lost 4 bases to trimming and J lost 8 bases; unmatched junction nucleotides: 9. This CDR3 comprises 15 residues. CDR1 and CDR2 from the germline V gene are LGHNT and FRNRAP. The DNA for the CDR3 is TGTGCTAGTGGTTACTCCGGGACAGGGAGCCATGAGCAGTTCTTC. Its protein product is CASGYSGTGSHEQFF.

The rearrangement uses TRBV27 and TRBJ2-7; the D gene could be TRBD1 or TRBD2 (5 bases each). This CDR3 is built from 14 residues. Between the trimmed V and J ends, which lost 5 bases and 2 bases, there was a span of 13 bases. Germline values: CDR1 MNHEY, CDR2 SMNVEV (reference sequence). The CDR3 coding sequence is TGTGCCAGCAGTGCAGGGAGTTTAACCTACGAGCAGTACTTC. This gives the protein CASSAGSLTYEQYF.

CDR3: CASMSRQGQGYTF. CDR3 DNA: TGTGCCAGCATGAGTAGACAGGGGCAAGGCTACACCTTC. J is TRBJ1-2 and V is TRBV27; 8 nucleotides align to TRBD1. From germline, CDR1 is MNHEY and CDR2 SMNVEV (reference sequence). The CDR3 is 13 amino acids. The V and J ends lost 7 bases and 8 bases, in that order; junction bases with no gene match: 9.

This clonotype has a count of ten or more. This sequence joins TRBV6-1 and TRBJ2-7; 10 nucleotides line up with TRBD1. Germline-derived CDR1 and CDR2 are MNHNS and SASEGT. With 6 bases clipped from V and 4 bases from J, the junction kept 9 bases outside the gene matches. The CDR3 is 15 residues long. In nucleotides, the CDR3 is TGTGCCAGCAGAGGGACAGGGGTAGGGGTTTACGAGCAGTACTTC. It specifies CASRGTGVGVYEQYF.

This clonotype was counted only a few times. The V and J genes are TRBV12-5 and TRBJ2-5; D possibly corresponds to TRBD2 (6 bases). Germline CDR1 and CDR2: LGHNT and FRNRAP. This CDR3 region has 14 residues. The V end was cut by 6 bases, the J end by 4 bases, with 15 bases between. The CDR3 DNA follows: TGTGCTAGTGGAGCCCTGGGAGGTGGAGAGACCCAGTACTTC. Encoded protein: CASGALGGGETQYF.

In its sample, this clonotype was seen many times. CDR3 sequence: CAGHRTSGMAYEQYF. The CDR3 DNA reads as TGTGCCGGACACCGGACTAGCGGGATGGCCTACGAGCAGTACTTC. V and J are TRBV7-3 and TRBJ2-7; TRBD2 matches 12 bases. The CDR3 contains 15 residues. Unmatched junction bases numbered 10, after V lost 11 bases and J lost 2 bases. The germline gives CDR1 SGHTA, CDR2 FQGTGA.

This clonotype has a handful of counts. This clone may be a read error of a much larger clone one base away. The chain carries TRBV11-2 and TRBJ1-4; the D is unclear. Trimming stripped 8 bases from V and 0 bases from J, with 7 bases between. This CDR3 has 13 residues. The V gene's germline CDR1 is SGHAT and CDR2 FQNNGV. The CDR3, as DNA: TGTGCCAGCGCGGGAGCAACTAATGAAAAACTGTTTTTT. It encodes CASAGATNEKLFF.

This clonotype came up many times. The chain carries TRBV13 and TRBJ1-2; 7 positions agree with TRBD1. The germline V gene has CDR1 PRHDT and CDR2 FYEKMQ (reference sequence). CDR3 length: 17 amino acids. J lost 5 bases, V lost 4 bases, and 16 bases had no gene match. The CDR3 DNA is TGTGCCAGCAGCTCCAAGGGGACAGAAAACTTTATGTATGGCTACACCTTC. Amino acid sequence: CASSSKGTENFMYGYTF.

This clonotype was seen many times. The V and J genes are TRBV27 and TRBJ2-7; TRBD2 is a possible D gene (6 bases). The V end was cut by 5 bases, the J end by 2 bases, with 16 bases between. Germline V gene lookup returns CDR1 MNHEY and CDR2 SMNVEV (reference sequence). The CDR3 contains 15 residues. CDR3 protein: CASSQPGGGAYEQYF. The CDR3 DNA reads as TGTGCCAGCAGTCAACCCGGAGGAGGGGCCTACGAGCAGTACTTC.

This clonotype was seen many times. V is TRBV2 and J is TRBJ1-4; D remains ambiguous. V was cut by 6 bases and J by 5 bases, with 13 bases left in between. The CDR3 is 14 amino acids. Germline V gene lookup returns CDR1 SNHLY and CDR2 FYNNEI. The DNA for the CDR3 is TGTGCCAGCAGGAAGGAGTACTCGAATGAAAAACTGTTTTTT. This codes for CASRKEYSNEKLFF.

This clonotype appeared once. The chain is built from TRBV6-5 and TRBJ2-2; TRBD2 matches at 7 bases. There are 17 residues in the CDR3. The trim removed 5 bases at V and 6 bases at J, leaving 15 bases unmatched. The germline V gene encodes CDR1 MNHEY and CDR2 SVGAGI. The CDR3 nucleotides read TGTGCCAGCAGTACTGGACTAGATAACGTGTTGGCCGGGGAGCTGTTTTTT. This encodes CASSTGLDNVLAGELFF.

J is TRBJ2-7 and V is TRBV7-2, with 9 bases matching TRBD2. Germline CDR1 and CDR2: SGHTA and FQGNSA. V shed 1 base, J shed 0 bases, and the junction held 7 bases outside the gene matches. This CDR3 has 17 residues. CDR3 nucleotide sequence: TGTGCCAGCAGCTTAGTGAGTAGCGGGGGTAGCTCCTACGAGCAGTACTTC. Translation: CASSLVSSGGSSYEQYF.

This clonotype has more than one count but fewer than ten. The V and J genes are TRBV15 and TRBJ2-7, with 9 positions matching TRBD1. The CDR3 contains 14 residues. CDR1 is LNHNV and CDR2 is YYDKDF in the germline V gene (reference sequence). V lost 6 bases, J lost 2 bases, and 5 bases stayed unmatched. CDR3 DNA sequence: TGTGCCACCAGTTATCGACAGGGGGCCTACGAGCAGTACTTC. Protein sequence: CATSYRQGAYEQYF.

The CDR3 region has the DNA TGCAGCGCCCACGACAGGGGACGATTGGGTCAGCCCCAGCATTTT. Translating it yields CSAHDRGRLGQPQHF. The chain couples TRBV20-1 to TRBJ1-5; TRBD1 agrees at 8 bases. CDR3 size: 15 residues. Germline V gene data show CDR1 as DFQATT and CDR2 as SNEGSKA (reference sequence).

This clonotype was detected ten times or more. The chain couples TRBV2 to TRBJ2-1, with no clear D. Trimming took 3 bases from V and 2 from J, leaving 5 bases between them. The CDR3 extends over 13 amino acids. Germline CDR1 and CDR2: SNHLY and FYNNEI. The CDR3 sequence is CASSEAPYNEQFF. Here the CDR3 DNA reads TGTGCCAGCAGTGAGGCCCCCTACAATGAGCAGTTCTTC.

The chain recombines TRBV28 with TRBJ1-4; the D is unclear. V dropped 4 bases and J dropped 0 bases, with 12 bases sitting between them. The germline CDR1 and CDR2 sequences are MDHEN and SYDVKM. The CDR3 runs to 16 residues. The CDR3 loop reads CASSYSRIATNEKLFF. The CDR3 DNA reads TGTGCCAGCAGTTATAGTAGGATTGCAACTAATGAAAAACTGTTTTTT.

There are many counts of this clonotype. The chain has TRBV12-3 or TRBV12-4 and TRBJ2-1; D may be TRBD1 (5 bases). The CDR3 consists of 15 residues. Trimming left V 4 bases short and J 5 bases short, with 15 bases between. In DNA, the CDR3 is TGTGCCAGCAGTTCAGACAGTCCGCAGAACAATGAGCAGTTCTTC. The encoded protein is CASSSDSPQNNEQFF.

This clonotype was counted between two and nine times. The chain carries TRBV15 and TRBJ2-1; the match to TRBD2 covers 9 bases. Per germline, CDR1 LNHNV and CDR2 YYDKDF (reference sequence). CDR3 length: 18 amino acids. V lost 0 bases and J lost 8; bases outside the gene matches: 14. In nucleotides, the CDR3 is TGTGCCACCAGCAGAGATCGTGGCGGGAGGGCGTTCGGCGATGAGCAGTTCTTC. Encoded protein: CATSRDRGGRAFGDEQFF.